The present T cell receptor (beta chain) was sequenced within a study of shared clonotypes between healthy human individuals. Unmatched junction bases numbered 12, after V lost 4 bases and J lost 6 bases. Germline V gene lookup returns CDR1 SGHTS and CDR2 YDEGEE. This CDR3 is built from 15 residues. Produced via immunoSEQ multiplex PCR; TCRdb's table is partial and in-frame only. The top ten hold 1.8% of the sample, which has approximately 720,000 clones, 60% to 80% seen once. The material sequenced was memory CD4+ T cells sorted from blood. As to subset: CD45RA-negative fraction. This TCR came from a woman aged 25 to 39 in good health. J is TRBJ2-7 and V is TRBV5-8, with 8 bases that match TRBD1. Here the CDR3 DNA reads TGTGCCAGCAGCGCCAAAGACAGGACAGGGCGCGAGCAGTACTTC. Residues: CASSAKDRTGREQYF.